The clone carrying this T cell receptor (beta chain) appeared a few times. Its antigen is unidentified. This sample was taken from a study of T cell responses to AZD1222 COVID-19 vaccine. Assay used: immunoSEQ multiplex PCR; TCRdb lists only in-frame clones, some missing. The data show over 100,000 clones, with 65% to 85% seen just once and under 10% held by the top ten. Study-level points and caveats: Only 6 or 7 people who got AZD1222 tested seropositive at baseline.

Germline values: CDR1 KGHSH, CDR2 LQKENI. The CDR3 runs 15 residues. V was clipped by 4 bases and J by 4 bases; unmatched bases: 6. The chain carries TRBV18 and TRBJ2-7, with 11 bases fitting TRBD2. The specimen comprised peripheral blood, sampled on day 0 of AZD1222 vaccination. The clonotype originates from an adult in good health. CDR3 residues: CASSQKLAGVYEQYF. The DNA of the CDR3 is TGTGCCAGCTCACAAAAACTAGCGGGAGTATACGAGCAGTACTTC. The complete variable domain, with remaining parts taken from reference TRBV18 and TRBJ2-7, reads NAGVMQNPRHLVRRRGQEARLRCSPMKGHSHVYWYRQLPEEGLKFMVYLQKENIIDESGMPKERFSAEFPKEGPSILRIQQVVRGDSAAYFCASSQKLAGVYEQYFGPGTRLTVT.